This entry lists 11 T cell receptor beta chains sequenced from one sample in a study of identical twins. TCRdb re-analysed the 5' RACE reads in MiXCR, keeping a single row per CDR3 protein. The data contain approximately 1.8 million distinct CDR3 sequences, about 31% of them singletons. Sequenced material: cord blood. The receptors here all came from a newborn girl in good health.

This clonotype was seen only a few times. The J gene is TRBJ2-1, the V gene TRBV24-1, with D perhaps TRBD2 (6 bases). Germline CDR1 reads KGHDR; CDR2 reads SFDVKD. The length of the CDR3 is 17 residues. Trimming took off 4 bases at V and 0 bases at J, with 15 bases between the two ends. The CDR3 nucleotides read TGTGCCACCAGTGACCCCTCTAGCGCTAGCTCCTACAATGAGCAGTTCTTC. Translated: CATSDPSSASSYNEQFF.

This clonotype was seen a single time. The rearrangement links TRBV12-3 or TRBV12-4 to TRBJ1-2, with a tentative D call TRBD1 (6 bases). V was clipped by 5 bases and J by 5 bases, with 21 bases between them. This CDR3 is 16 amino acids long. The CDR3 region is CASSAGGAGRVYGYTF. As DNA, the CDR3 is TGTGCCAGCAGTGCGGGGGGGGCAGGGCGAGTGTATGGCTACACCTTC.

This sequence joins TRBV20-1 and TRBJ2-3; no clear D. This CDR3 is built from 11 residues. The V end lost 4 bases, the J end lost 4 bases, and 6 bases lay between the germline ends. Germline CDR1 and CDR2: DFQATT and SNEGSKA (reference sequence). CDR3 nucleotide sequence: TGCAGTGCTATTAGAGCAGATACGCAGTATTTT. Protein product: CSAIRADTQYF.

CDR3 region: CASSEDRGRTGELFF. In nucleotides, the CDR3 is TGTGCCAGCAGTGAGGACAGGGGGCGGACCGGGGAGCTGTTTTTT. V is TRBV25-1 and J is TRBJ2-2, with 11 bases identical to TRBD1. The germline V gene has CDR1 MGHDK and CDR2 SYGVNS. Germline trimming cut 3 bases from V and 5 bases from J; bases unmatched to any gene: 2. The CDR3 is 15 amino acids.

This clonotype showed up just a few times. V is TRBV28 and J is TRBJ1-1, with D uncertain. The germline V gene encodes CDR1 MDHEN and CDR2 SYDVKM. The CDR3 length is 13 residues. V lost 6 bases and J lost 0, with 8 bases in between. CDR3 amino acids: CASRDQMNTEAFF. CDR3 nucleotide sequence: TGTGCCAGCAGGGACCAAATGAACACTGAAGCTTTCTTT.

This clonotype was seen many times. The junction does not match germline at one end; this may be a read error. This chain uses TRBV7-2 with TRBJ2-1; 9 nucleotides line up with TRBD1. The CDR3 totals 15 residues. Germline V gene lookup returns CDR1 SGHTA and CDR2 FQGNSA. This chain's CDR3 is CASSLTGGSYNEQFF. The DNA of the CDR3 is TGCGCCAGCAGCTTGACAGGGGGCTCCTACAATGAGCAGTTCTTC.

The chain recombines TRBV4-2 with TRBJ2-5, with 9 bases that match TRBD2. With 1 base clipped from V and 2 bases from J, the junction kept 5 bases outside the gene matches. There are 16 residues in the CDR3. Looked up from germline, CDR1 is LGHNA and CDR2 is YNFKEQ. CDR3 nucleotide sequence: TGTGCCAGCAGCCAAGTCCAAGCGGGGGGTCAAGAGACCCAGTACTTC. This translates into CASSQVQAGGQETQYF.

This sequence joins TRBV29-1 and TRBJ2-6; D not certain. V was trimmed by 4 bases and J by 0 bases, leaving 7 bases between them. Germline V lookup: CDR1 SQVTM, CDR2 ANQGSEA. The CDR3 spans 14 residues. CDR3 residues: CSVGENSGANVLTF. The DNA for the CDR3 is TGCAGCGTTGGTGAGAACTCTGGGGCCAACGTCCTGACTTTC.

This clonotype was seen a few times. This chain uses TRBV12-3 or TRBV12-4 with TRBJ2-3; 12 nucleotides align to TRBD2. This CDR3 is built from 16 residues. Trimming removed 4 bases from V and 6 bases from J; junction bases left unmatched: 8. CDR3 nucleotides: TGTGCCAGCAGTTACTGGACTAGCGGGGACAGGGATACGCAGTATTTT. Encoded protein: CASSYWTSGDRDTQYF.

The chain couples TRBV30 to TRBJ2-7; 10 bases line up with TRBD2. Germline trimming cut 7 bases from V and 7 bases from J; bases unmatched to any gene: 22. CDR1 is GTSNPN and CDR2 is SVGIG in the germline V gene (reference sequence). CDR3 length equals 17 residues. The CDR3 region is CASTQTAGLASSNEQYF. The CDR3 DNA sequence: TGTGCCTCCACGCAAACGGCGGGACTAGCGTCCTCCAATGAGCAGTACTTC.

This clonotype was picked up a small number of times. CDR3 nucleotide sequence: TGCAGTGCTAGATCCTCTGACAGGGAGATTCAGCCCCAGCATTTT. Amino acids: CSARSSDREIQPQHF. The chain has TRBV20-1 and TRBJ1-5; 7 bases are a match to TRBD1. Germline assignment: CDR1 DFQATT and CDR2 SNEGSKA (reference sequence). Trimming at V came to 2 bases and at J to 6 bases, leaving 10 bases not matched to a gene. The CDR3 covers 15 residues.